This T cell receptor (beta chain) originates from a study of T cells in Graves' hyperthyroidism and ophthalmopathy. Amplified TCR beta CDR3 regions came from RNA transcripts. The HTBI primer set served for first-round RT-PCR of the TCR CDR3. TCRdb re-derived calls from the multiplex PCR reads in MiXCR, one entry per CDR3 protein. The sample shows some 600,000 distinct CDR3 sequences, just over 45% of them seen only once. Study-wide results and limits: The model forecast ophthalmopathy, anticipating it by a median around 6.4 months before onset. Most thyroid clonotypes with frequency above 0.001 were detected in blood.

The CDR3 totals 14 residues. The V and J ends lost 6 bases and 1 base respectively, with 12 bases between them. Germline CDR1 reads ENHRY; CDR2 reads SYGVKD. The study excluded patients with uncontrolled infection, other autoimmune disease, pregnancy or lactation. Clinicians diagnosed patients from clinical symptoms, serum thyroxine and TRAb, thyroid ultrasound and orbital computed tomography. This clonotype was found many times. Its antigen is currently unknown. This clonotype was sampled from a woman younger than 30 with Graves' hyperthyroidism. The chain has TRBV10-3 and TRBJ1-1; no clear D gene. Source material: peripheral blood or thyroid tissue (not recorded which). DNA of the CDR3: TGTGCCATCAGCACCCTGGCCGCGAACACTGAAGCTTTCTTT. This codes for CAISTLAANTEAFF.